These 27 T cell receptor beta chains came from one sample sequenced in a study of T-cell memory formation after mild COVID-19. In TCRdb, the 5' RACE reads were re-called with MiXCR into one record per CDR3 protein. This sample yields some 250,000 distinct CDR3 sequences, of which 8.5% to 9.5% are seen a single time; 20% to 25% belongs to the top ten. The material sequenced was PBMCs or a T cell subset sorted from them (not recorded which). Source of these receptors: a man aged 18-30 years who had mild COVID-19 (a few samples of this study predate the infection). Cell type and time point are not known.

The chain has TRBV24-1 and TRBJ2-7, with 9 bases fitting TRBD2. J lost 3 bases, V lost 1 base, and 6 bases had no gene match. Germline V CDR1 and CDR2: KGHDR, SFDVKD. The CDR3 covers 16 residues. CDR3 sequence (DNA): TGTGCCACCAGTGATTTAGAGCGGGGGGCCGACTACGAGCAGTACGTC. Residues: CATSDLERGADYEQYV.

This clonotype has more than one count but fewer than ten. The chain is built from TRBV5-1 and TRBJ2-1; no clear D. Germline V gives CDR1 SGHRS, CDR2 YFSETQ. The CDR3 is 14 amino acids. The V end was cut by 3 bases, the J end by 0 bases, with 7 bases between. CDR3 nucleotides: TGCGCCAGCAGCTCGGATACCTCCTACAATGAGCAGTTCTTC. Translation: CASSSDTSYNEQFF.

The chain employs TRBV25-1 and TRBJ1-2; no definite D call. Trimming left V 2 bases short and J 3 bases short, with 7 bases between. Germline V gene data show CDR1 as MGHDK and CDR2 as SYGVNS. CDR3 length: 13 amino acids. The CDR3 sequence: CASSEVSYYGYTF. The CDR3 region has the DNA TGTGCCAGCAGTGAAGTGTCTTACTATGGCTACACCTTC.

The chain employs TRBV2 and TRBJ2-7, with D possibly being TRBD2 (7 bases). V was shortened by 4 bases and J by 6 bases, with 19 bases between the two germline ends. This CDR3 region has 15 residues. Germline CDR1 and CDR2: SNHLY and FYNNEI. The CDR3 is CASSGLLQAGAEQYF. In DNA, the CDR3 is TGTGCCAGCAGTGGTCTCTTGCAGGCGGGGGCCGAGCAGTACTTC.

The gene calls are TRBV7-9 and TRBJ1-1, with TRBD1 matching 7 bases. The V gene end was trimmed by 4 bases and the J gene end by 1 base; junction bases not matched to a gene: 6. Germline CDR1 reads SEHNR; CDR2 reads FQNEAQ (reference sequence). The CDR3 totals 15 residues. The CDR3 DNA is TGTGCCAGCAGCTCAACCCGGACAGGGAACACTGAAGCTTTCTTT. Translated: CASSSTRTGNTEAFF.

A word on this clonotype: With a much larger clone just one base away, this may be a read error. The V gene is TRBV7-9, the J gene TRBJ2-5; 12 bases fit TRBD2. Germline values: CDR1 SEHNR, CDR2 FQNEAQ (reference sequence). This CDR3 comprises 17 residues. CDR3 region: CASSLVGGLAGQETKYF. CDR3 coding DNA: TGTGCCAGCAGCTTAGTTGGGGGACTAGCGGGCCAAGAGACCAAGTACTTC.

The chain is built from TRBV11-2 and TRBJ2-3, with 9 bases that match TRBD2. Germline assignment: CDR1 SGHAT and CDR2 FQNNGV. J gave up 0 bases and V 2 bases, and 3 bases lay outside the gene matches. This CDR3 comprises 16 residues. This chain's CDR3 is CASSLLRGGSTDTQYF. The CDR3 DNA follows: TGTGCCAGCAGCTTATTGCGGGGGGGGAGCACAGATACGCAGTATTTT.

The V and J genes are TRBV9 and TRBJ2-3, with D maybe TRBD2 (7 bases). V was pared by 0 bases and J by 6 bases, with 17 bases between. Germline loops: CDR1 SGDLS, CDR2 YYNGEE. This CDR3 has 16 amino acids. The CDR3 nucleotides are TGTGCCAGCAGCGTAGGAGGGGGGGTAACGGTGGATACGCAGTATTTT. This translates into CASSVGGGVTVDTQYF.

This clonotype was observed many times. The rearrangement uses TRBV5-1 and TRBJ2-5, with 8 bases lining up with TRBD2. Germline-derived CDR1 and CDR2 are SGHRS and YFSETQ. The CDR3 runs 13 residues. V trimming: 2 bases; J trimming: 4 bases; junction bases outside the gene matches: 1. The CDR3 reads CASSFAGGETQYF. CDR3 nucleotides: TGCGCCAGCAGCTTCGCGGGGGGAGAGACCCAGTACTTC.

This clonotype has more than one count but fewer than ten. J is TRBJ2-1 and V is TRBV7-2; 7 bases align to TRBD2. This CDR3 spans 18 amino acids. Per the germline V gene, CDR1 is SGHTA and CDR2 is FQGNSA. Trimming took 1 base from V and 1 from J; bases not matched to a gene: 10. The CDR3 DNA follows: TGTGCCAGCAGCTTAGAGAGGGACTACGCCCTATCCTACAATGAGCAGTTCTTC. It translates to CASSLERDYALSYNEQFF.

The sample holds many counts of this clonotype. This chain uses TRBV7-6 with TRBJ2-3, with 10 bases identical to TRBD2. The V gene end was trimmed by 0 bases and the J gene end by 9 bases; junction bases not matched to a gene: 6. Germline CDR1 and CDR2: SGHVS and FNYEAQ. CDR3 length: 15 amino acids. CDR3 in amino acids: CASSLAPSGGQTQYF. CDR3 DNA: TGTGCCAGCAGCTTAGCACCTAGCGGGGGACAGACGCAGTATTTT.

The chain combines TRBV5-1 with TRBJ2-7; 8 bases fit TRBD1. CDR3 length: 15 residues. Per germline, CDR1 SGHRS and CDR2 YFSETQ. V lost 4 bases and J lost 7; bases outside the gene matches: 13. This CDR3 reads CASSRSDRGGREQYF. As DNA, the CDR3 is TGCGCCAGCAGCCGGAGCGACAGGGGAGGAAGGGAGCAGTACTTC.

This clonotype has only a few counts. The CDR3 DNA sequence: TGTGCCATCAGTTCGGGACAGGGGAATCAGCCCCAGCATTTT. This sequence encodes CAISSGQGNQPQHF. The chain carries TRBV10-3 and TRBJ1-5; 10 nucleotides align to TRBD1. The germline V gene has CDR1 ENHRY and CDR2 SYGVKD. The CDR3 extends over 14 amino acids. Losses at the gene ends were 5 bases for V and 4 bases for J; bases not matched to a gene: 2.

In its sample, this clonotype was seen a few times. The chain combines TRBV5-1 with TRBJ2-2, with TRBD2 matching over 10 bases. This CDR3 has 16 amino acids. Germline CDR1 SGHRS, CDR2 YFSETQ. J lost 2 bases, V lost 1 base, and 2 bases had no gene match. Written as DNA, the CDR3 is TGCGCCAGCAGCTTGAGGACTAGCGGAAACACCGGGGAGCTGTTTTTT. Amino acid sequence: CASSLRTSGNTGELFF. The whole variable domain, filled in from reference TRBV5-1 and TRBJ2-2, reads KAGVTQTPRYLIKTRGQQVTLSCSPISGHRSVSWYQQTPGQGLQFLFEYFSETQRNKGNFPGRFSGRQFSNSRSEMNVSTLELGDSALYLCASSLRTSGNTGELFFGEGSRLTVL.

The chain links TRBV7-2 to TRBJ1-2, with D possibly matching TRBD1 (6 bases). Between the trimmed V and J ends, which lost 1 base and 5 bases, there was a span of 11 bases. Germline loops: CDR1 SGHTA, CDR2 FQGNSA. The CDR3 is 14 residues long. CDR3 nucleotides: TGTGCCAGCAGCTTAGTAGGGGGGGGTTATGGCTACACCTTC. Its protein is CASSLVGGGYGYTF.

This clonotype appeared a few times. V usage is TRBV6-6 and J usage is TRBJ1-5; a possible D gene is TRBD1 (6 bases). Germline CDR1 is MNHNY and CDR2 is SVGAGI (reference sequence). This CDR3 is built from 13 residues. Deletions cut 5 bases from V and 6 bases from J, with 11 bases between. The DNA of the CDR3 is TGTGCCAGCAGTACAGGGTCGGTTCAGCCCCAGCATTTT. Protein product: CASSTGSVQPQHF.

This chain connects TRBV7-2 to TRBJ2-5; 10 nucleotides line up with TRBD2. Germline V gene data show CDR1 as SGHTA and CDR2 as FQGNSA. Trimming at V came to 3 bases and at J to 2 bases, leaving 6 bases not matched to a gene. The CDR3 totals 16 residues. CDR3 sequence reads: CASSFHSGGKQETQYF. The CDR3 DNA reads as TGTGCCAGCAGCTTTCATAGCGGGGGGAAACAAGAGACCCAGTACTTC. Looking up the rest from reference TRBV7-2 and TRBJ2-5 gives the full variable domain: GAGVSQSPSNKVTEKGKDVELRCDPISGHTALYWYRQSLGQGLEFLIYFQGNSAPDKSGLPSDRFSAERTGGSVSTLTIQRTQQEDSAVYLCASSFHSGGKQETQYFGPGTRLLVL.

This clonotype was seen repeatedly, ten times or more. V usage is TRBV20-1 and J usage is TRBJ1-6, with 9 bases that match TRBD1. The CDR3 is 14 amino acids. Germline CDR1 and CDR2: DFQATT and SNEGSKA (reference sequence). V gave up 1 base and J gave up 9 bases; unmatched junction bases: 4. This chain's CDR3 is CSARVDRGTSPLHF. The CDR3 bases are TGCAGTGCTAGAGTAGACAGGGGGACTTCACCCCTCCACTTT.

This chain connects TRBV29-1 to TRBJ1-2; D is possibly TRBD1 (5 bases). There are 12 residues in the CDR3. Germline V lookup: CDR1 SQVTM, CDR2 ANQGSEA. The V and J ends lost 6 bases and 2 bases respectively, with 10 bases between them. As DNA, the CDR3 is TGCAGCGTGGCGGGACGGAACTATGGCTACACCTTC. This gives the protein CSVAGRNYGYTF.

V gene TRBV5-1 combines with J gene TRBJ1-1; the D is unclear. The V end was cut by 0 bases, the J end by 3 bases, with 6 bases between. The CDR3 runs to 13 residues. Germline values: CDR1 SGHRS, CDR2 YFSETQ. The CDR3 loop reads CASSLGLDTEAFF. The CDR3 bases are TGCGCCAGCAGCTTGGGGCTGGACACTGAAGCTTTCTTT.

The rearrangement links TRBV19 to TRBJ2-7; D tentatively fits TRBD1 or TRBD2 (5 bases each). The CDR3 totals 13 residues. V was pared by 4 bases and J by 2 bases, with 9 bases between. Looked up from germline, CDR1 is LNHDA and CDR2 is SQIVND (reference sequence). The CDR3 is CASSKGPTYEQYV. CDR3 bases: TGTGCCAGTAGTAAGGGACCGACCTACGAGCAGTACGTC.

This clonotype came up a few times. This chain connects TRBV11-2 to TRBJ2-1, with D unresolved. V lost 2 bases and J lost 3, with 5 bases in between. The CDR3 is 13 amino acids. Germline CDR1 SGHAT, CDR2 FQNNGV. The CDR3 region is CASSLFVYNEQFF. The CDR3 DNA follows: TGTGCCAGCAGCTTATTCGTCTACAATGAGCAGTTCTTC.

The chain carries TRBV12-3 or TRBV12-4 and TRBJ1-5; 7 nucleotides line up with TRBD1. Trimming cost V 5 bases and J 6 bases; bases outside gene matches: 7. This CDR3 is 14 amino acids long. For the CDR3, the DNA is TGTGCCAGCAGTCGAGACAGGGAGGCTCAGCCCCAGCATTTT. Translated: CASSRDREAQPQHF.

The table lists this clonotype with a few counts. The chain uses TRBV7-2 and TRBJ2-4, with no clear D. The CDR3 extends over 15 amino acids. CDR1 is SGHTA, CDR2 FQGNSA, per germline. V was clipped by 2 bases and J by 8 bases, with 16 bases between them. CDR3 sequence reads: CASSLWAVPTDIQYF. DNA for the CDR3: TGTGCCAGCAGCTTATGGGCGGTTCCAACGGACATTCAGTACTTC.

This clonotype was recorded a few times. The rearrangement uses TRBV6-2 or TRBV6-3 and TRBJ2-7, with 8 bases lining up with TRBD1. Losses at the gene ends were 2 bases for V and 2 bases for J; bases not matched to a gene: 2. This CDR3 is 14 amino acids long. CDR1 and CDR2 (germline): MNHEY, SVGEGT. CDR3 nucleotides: TGTGCCAGCAGTTACGGACAGGGCCCCTACGAGCAGTACTTC. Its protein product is CASSYGQGPYEQYF.

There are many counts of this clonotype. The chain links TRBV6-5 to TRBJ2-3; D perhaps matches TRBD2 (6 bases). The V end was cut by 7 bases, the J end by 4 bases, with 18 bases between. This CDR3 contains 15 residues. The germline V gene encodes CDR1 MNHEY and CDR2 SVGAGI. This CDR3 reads CASTKRRGVSDTQYF. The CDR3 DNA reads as TGTGCCAGCACCAAAAGACGCGGGGTTTCAGATACGCAGTATTTT.

This CDR3 is CASSFAGLAGELFF. The CDR3 bases are TGTGCCAGCAGCTTTGCGGGTTTGGCCGGGGAGCTGTTTTTT. The chain combines TRBV11-3 with TRBJ2-2, with D possibly TRBD2 on 5 matching bases. CDR3 length: 14 amino acids. V lost 3 bases and J 6 bases, leaving 11 bases between the germline ends. Looked up from germline, CDR1 is SGHNT and CDR2 is YENEEA.